The source of this T cell receptor beta chain is a study of CD8 T cells in seronegative destructive rheumatoid arthritis (dated by TCRdb to 2019 to 2021). Background on the whole study: At the time of sampling, seven of the eight CND-RA patients were on biological drugs. Researchers compared peripheral CD8+ TCRbeta repertoires from patients with CCP-negative destructive rheumatoid arthritis (CND-RA) against repertoires from newly diagnosed seropositive RA, seronegative RA and healthy controls. Rather than undergoing new sequencing, the seropositive RA, seronegative RA and healthy control comparison cohorts were drawn from an earlier published TCRbeta dataset. The research as a whole found: In the absence of diagnostic samples, TCR repertoire differences may be partly attributable to poor disease control over the years rather than being present at onset. The small size of the CND-RA cohort was acknowledged as a study limitation. No public clonotype enrichment survived Benjamini-Hochberg correction across the 100,000 or so clonotypes tested. Compared with controls and other RA subtypes, CND-RA repertoires contained more CMV-reactive and fewer influenza A-reactive CD8+ TCRbeta sequences. A distinct set of enriched public clonotypes appeared to be present in CND-RA patients, and the authors interpreted this finding as support for a separate disease subset. After adjustment for age, less diverse and more clonal CD8+ TCRbeta repertoires appeared to be present in CND-RA patients than in other RA subtypes.

CND-RA patients tested negative on the clinical CCP2 antibody test, and even with active therapy their joint destruction kept progressing. All CND-RA patients were characterized by typical joint destruction in wrists and ankles and by failure of conventional anti-rheumatic therapy. CND-RA patients were sampled after long disease histories, spanning decades in several cases, rather than at diagnosis. Roughly 50 millilitres of EDTA-anticoagulated peripheral blood were collected from each patient. Peripheral blood mononuclear cells were isolated by Ficoll-Paque PLUS density gradient separation. CD8+ cells were isolated from fresh or cryopreserved PBMCs by AutoMACS magnetic bead positive selection, with purity checked by flow cytometry. Nucleospin Tissue or Tissue XS kits were used for genomic DNA extraction, and quantification was performed on a Qubit 2.0 fluorometer. Genomic DNA from CD8+ cells was used for TCRbeta sequencing, which was performed according to the manufacturer's instructions. The immunoSEQ assay was used for TCRbeta sequencing, which was carried out at a genomics technology centre in Finland. In the original analysis: Clonotype tables produced by the immunoSEQ preprocessing pipeline were converted into VDJtools format, and non-productive clonotypes were filtered out. Samples below 10,000 reads were excluded and the rest subsampled to 10,000 reads; most of the eight CND-RA samples passed. The VDJtools CalcDiversityStats function was applied to data subsampled to 10,000 reads to calculate Shannon-Wiener, Simpson and clonality indices. To infer antigen specificity, non-singleton TCRbeta clonotypes were hard-matched against VDJdb, with no mismatches permitted. CDR3 sequences that differed by a single amino acid (Hamming distance 1) were grouped into clusters that potentially share antigen targets. After each group was resampled to six samples, one-sided Fisher's exact tests checked public clonotypes for group enrichment, with the whole procedure repeated ten times. TCRdb's version of the immuneACCESS table is confined to in-frame rearrangements and falls short of the full clone set. An unresolved V gene accounts for under half of the shortfall where checked; the remainder is of unknown origin. V, J and clone size were drawn from that table, and D and trimming were deduced from the DNA. The sample table shows some 4,100 clones, and 55% to 75% are seen once. Around a third of the sample comes from the top ten.

Details on this clone: Which antigen it targets is not known. No per-base quality is available; no much larger clone lies one base away.

Taken from the germline V gene (reference sequence), the CDR1 and CDR2 loops are SEHNR and FQNEAQ. Its CDR3 holds 18 amino acids, cysteine through phenylalanine. Only the CDR3 DNA stays, 54 bases, in frame from base 1. V lost 6 bases and J lost 1 base; the stretch between them is 24 bases long. Recombination joined TRBV7-9 with TRBJ1-1; TRBD1 is perhaps the D gene, given 5 matching bases. The receptor comes from a woman aged 45 to 70 with seronegative destructive rheumatoid arthritis. The specimen sequenced was CD8+ T cells from blood. The bases read TGTGCCAGCAGTTCTACTGATCAACCGGGACTTAGGAACACTGAAGCTTTCTTT. Translated, it gives CASSSTDQPGLRNTEAFF.